What follows describes a single T cell receptor beta chain. Its specificity is unknown. Using its own MiXCR run on the 5' RACE reads, TCRdb lists one record per CDR3 protein. The sample has 200,000 to 250,000 distinct CDR3 sequences, 5.5% to 7.5% seen once; the top ten hold approximately 15%. The V end lost 0 bases, the J end lost 6 bases, and 12 bases lay between the germline ends. The germline V gene encodes CDR1 DFQATT and CDR2 SNEGSKA (reference sequence). This CDR3 is 13 amino acids long. The entry originates in a study of CD8 T cells in ankylosing spondylitis. Study-wide results and caveats: What appeared characteristic of ankylosing spondylitis blood was a TCR beta motif of several highly homologous variants. Clones linked to disease were reported to show significant enrichment in matched ankylosing spondylitis synovial fluid. The disease-linked clones had a CD8+ phenotype and low blood frequencies.

This chain connects TRBV20-1 to TRBJ2-7, with D unclear. This clonotype originated in a male donor with ankylosing spondylitis. Input material: blood, either unsorted or a sorted T cell fraction (not recorded which). This chain's CDR3 is CSAREGHLGEQYF. DNA of the CDR3: TGCAGTGCTAGAGAGGGTCATCTGGGCGAGCAGTACTTC.